These 25 T cell receptor beta chains share one sample of origin, sequenced in a study of post-analysis software for immune sequencing data. No antigen is known for these receptors. Unique molecular identifiers were built into the TCR beta cDNA libraries. Via MiXCR, TCRdb re-called the PCR reads, giving one row per CDR3 protein. The sample contains some 190,000 distinct CDR3 sequences, 25% to 30% of which appear only once. Overall study findings and caveats: Five or six TRBV segments, TRBV5-6, TRBV5-1 and TRBV20-1 among them, were found more frequent in patients than controls.

The sequencing input was blood. The source of these receptors is a girl aged 2 to 17 with multiple sclerosis.

Worth noting for this clonotype: The junction departs from germline at one end; a sequencing error may be responsible. The V gene is TRBV5-6, the J gene TRBJ1-5; no definite D call. The germline V gene encodes CDR1 SGHDT and CDR2 YYEEEE. The CDR3 is 13 residues long. The CDR3 protein is CASSLDPDQPRHF. CDR3 DNA: TGTGCCAGCAGCTTGGACCCAGATCAGCCCCGGCATTTT.

This chain connects TRBV28 to TRBJ2-1, with D unresolved. V was pared by 1 base and J by 8 bases, with 15 bases between. The germline CDR1 and CDR2 sequences are MDHEN and SYDVKM. This CDR3 region has 15 residues. As DNA, the CDR3 is TGTGCCAGCAGTTTATCATCCCCTGCGAGACATGAGCAGTTCTTC. Translated: CASSLSSPARHEQFF.

The V call is TRBV7-8, the J call TRBJ1-6; 7 positions agree with TRBD1. Germline assignment: CDR1 SGHVS and CDR2 FQNEAQ. Losses at the gene ends were 5 bases for V and 9 bases for J; bases not matched to a gene: 7. This CDR3 is 14 amino acids long. In DNA form, the CDR3 reads TGTGCCAGCAGCCCTGGGGACAGCCTTTCACCCCTCCACTTT. It codes for CASSPGDSLSPLHF.

The V and J genes are TRBV6-2 or TRBV6-3 and TRBJ2-7; 7 bases line up with TRBD1. Germline assignment: CDR1 MNHEY and CDR2 SVGEGT. The CDR3 has 15 residues. Unmatched junction bases numbered 10, after V lost 5 bases and J lost 3 bases. CDR3: CASSPTGDQNYEQYF. The CDR3 DNA reads TGTGCCAGCAGTCCCACAGGGGACCAAAACTACGAGCAGTACTTC.

On this clonotype: A much larger clone differs by one base, so this may be a read error. The rearrangement uses TRBV29-1 and TRBJ2-5; D possibly matches TRBD1 or TRBD2 (5 bases each). This CDR3 has 19 amino acids. The germline CDR1 and CDR2 sequences are SQVTM and ANQGSEA. V dropped 1 base and J dropped 11 bases, with 35 bases sitting between them. The CDR3 here is CSVEVHYTGRGPPVIGQYF. For the CDR3, the DNA is TGCAGCGTTGAAGTACACTATACGGGACGAGGGCCCCCGGTTATCGGGCAGTACTTC.

The gene calls are TRBV27 and TRBJ2-7; D gene unclear. Germline V lookup: CDR1 MNHEY, CDR2 SMNVEV (reference sequence). The V end was cut by 7 bases, the J end by 2 bases, with 15 bases between. This CDR3 region has 14 residues. The CDR3 coding sequence is TGTGCCAGCAAAAACAGAAATCCCCCCTACGAGCAGTACTTC. Residues: CASKNRNPPYEQYF.

This clonotype was counted many times. This chain joins TRBV5-1 and TRBJ2-1, with a tentative D call TRBD1 (5 bases). The ends were cut back, 3 bases at V and 4 bases at J, with 11 bases in the middle. The CDR3 spans 14 residues. Germline V gene sequence: CDR1 SGHRS, CDR2 YFSETQ. The CDR3 reads CASSWSQVYNEQFF. CDR3 nucleotide sequence: TGCGCCAGCAGCTGGTCACAGGTTTACAATGAGCAGTTCTTC.

This chain joins TRBV10-3 and TRBJ2-1; 11 nucleotides align to TRBD1. CDR3 length: 14 residues. Germline V lookup: CDR1 ENHRY, CDR2 SYGVKD. V was clipped by 8 bases and J by 5 bases; unmatched bases: 5. CDR3 sequence reads: CAIGGQGENNEQFF. In DNA, the CDR3 is TGTGCCATCGGGGGACAGGGGGAAAACAATGAGCAGTTCTTC.

This clonotype was counted ten times or more. The V call is TRBV20-1, the J call TRBJ2-1; perhaps TRBD2 as D (5 bases). The CDR3 contains 14 residues. V was shortened by 1 base and J by 8 bases, with 15 bases between the two germline ends. Germline V gives CDR1 DFQATT, CDR2 SNEGSKA (reference sequence). CDR3 loop: CSARVRERPYEQFF. As DNA, the CDR3 is TGCAGTGCTAGAGTTCGGGAACGCCCGTATGAGCAGTTCTTC.

The CDR3 region has the DNA TGTGCCAGCTCCCCCGGACAGGAGAACACTGAAGCTTTCTTT. It encodes CASSPGQENTEAFF. The genes are TRBV18 and TRBJ1-1, with TRBD1 matching over 7 bases. Germline lookup yields CDR1 KGHSH and CDR2 LQKENI. After removal of 6 bases from V and 1 base from J, the junction contained 5 bases not matched to a gene. This CDR3 has 14 residues. Variable domain in full (rest from reference TRBV18 and TRBJ1-1): NAGVMQNPRHLVRRRGQEARLRCSPMKGHSHVYWYRQLPEEGLKFMVYLQKENIIDESGMPKERFSAEFPKEGPSILRIQQVVRGDSAAYFCASSPGQENTEAFFGQGTRLTVV.

The genes are TRBV7-9 and TRBJ2-5, with 8 positions matching TRBD1. The J call may be faulty, since TRBJ2-7 better matches the DNA end. This CDR3 contains 16 residues. In germline, CDR1 is SEHNR, CDR2 FQNEAQ (reference sequence). CDR3 DNA: TGTGCCAGCAGCCCCCGTACCGGGACAGGTTCCCACGAGCAGTACTTC. Its protein product is CASSPRTGTGSHEQYF.

Concerning this clonotype itself: One end of the junction fails to match germline, which may point to a read error. The CDR3 coding sequence is TGTGCCAGCAGCCAAACCTCGGGGGACCCAACTAATGAAAAACCGTTTTTT. Its translation: CASSQTSGDPTNEKPFF. This chain links TRBV5-5 with TRBJ1-4, with D tentatively TRBD1 (5 bases). The CDR3 spans 17 residues. Looked up from germline, CDR1 is SGHKS and CDR2 is YYEKEE (reference sequence).

To note about this clonotype: This sequence may be a read error, since a much larger clone differs from it by one base. The chain joins TRBV5-1 to TRBJ2-1; the D gene is possibly TRBD1 (6 bases). V lost 4 bases to trimming and J lost 0 bases, with 14 bases between them. From germline, CDR1 is SGHRS and CDR2 YFSETQ. The CDR3 length is 16 residues. The CDR3 bases are TGCGCCAGCAGCCTGGCAGGGGCTAGCTCCTACAATGAGCAGTTCTTC. Amino acids: CASSLAGASSYNEQFF.

The V call is TRBV28, the J call TRBJ2-1; TRBD2 aligns across 8 bases. The germline V gene has CDR1 MDHEN and CDR2 SYDVKM. There are 17 residues in the CDR3. J lost 7 bases, V lost 6 bases, and 17 bases had no gene match. The CDR3 protein is CASSRTRSGSLSNEQFF. Here the CDR3 DNA reads TGTGCCAGCAGCAGAACAAGGAGCGGGAGCCTCTCGAATGAGCAGTTCTTC.

Comments on this clonotype: A much larger clone lies one base from this, so it may be a read error. CDR3 sequence: CAIRGTGFVEQFF. The CDR3 nucleotides read TGTGCCATCAGGGGGACAGGCTTCGTGGAGCAGTTCTTC. The J gene is TRBJ2-1, the V gene TRBV10-3; 8 bases align to TRBD1. In germline, CDR1 is ENHRY, CDR2 SYGVKD. Trimming at V came to 6 bases and at J to 10 bases, leaving 8 bases not matched to a gene. This CDR3 has 13 residues.

This clonotype was counted at least ten times. V and J are TRBV7-2 and TRBJ1-6; D call uncertain. Trimming removed 2 bases from V and 1 base from J, with 12 bases in between. The CDR3 totals 17 residues. In germline, CDR1 is SGHTA, CDR2 FQGNSA. The CDR3 DNA is TGTGCCAGCAGCTTATCGGGTCAGAGGTCCTATAATTCACCCCTCCACTTT. Amino acids: CASSLSGQRSYNSPLHF.

The chain has TRBV5-1 and TRBJ1-1; tentatively, D is TRBD1 (6 bases). This CDR3 spans 15 amino acids. From germline, CDR1 is SGHRS and CDR2 YFSETQ. Trimming removed 4 bases from V and 1 base from J, with 14 bases in between. The CDR3 DNA sequence: TGCGCCAGCAGCCCCAGTCCGACAGGGAACACTGAAGCTTTCTTT. This gives the protein CASSPSPTGNTEAFF.

This clonotype has only a few counts. V and J are TRBV6-5 and TRBJ1-5; D gene uncertain. V lost 6 bases and J 5 bases, leaving 11 bases between the germline ends. There are 13 residues in the CDR3. Germline V gene data show CDR1 as MNHEY and CDR2 as SVGAGI. The CDR3 DNA is TGTGCCAGCAGCCCTAAGGTTCATCAGCCCCAGCATTTT. Translation gives CASSPKVHQPQHF.

Many counts were recorded for this clonotype. The V call is TRBV6-5, the J call TRBJ2-7; 8 bases fit TRBD1. CDR3 length equals 14 residues. Germline V gives CDR1 MNHEY, CDR2 SVGAGI. Trimming removed 6 bases from V and 5 bases from J; junction bases left unmatched: 9. CDR3 DNA: TGTGCCAGCAGCTTGGACAGGGTCGGAAACGAGCAGTACTTC. Protein: CASSLDRVGNEQYF.

V and J are TRBV10-2 and TRBJ1-1; 8 nucleotides align to TRBD1. CDR3 size: 12 residues. Germline-derived CDR1 and CDR2 are WSHSY and SAAADI. The junction had 6 bases not matched to a gene; V was cut back by 4 bases and J by 11 bases. CDR3 coding DNA: TGCGCCAGCAGTGCACAGGGGGTTGTGGCTTTCTTT. Translation: CASSAQGVVAFF.

As for this clonotype: With a much larger clone just one base away, this may be a read error. J is TRBJ2-5 and V is TRBV7-2; TRBD2 matches at 11 bases. This CDR3 comprises 13 residues. Germline values: CDR1 SGHTA, CDR2 FQGNSA. The CDR3 here is CAGSRISGREQYF. CDR3 coding DNA: TGTGCCGGCAGCCGAATTAGCGGGAGGGAGCAGTACTTC.

This clonotype turned up a few times. V usage is TRBV12-3 or TRBV12-4 and J usage is TRBJ2-1; 11 bases agree with TRBD2. This CDR3 spans 15 amino acids. The V and J ends lost 6 bases and 10 bases, in that order; junction bases with no gene match: 11. The CDR3 loop reads CASSRVSGGAEEQFF. DNA of the CDR3: TGTGCCAGCAGCCGCGTTAGCGGGGGGGCCGAGGAGCAGTTCTTC.

The gene calls are TRBV10-3 and TRBJ1-5; D might be TRBD1 (6 bases). The CDR3 runs to 14 residues. V was pared by 2 bases and J by 7 bases, with 12 bases between. CDR1 and CDR2 (germline): ENHRY, SYGVKD. CDR3 amino acids: CAISELKGGQPQHF. DNA of the CDR3: TGTGCCATCAGTGAGCTCAAGGGGGGCCAGCCCCAGCATTTT.

This clonotype occurred a few times. The chain combines TRBV2 with TRBJ2-7, with D perhaps TRBD1 (5 bases). CDR1 and CDR2 (germline): SNHLY, FYNNEI. This CDR3 spans 15 amino acids. Trimming left V 8 bases short and J 0 bases short, with 17 bases between. The chain's CDR3 is CASRESGSHSYEQYF. The CDR3, as DNA: TGTGCCAGCCGCGAATCAGGGTCCCACTCCTACGAGCAGTACTTC.

The chain is built from TRBV5-1 and TRBJ2-1; weak D call: TRBD1 (6 bases). The CDR3 covers 15 residues. Trimming pared 7 bases from V and 5 bases from J, leaving 19 bases between. Germline V gene data show CDR1 as SGHRS and CDR2 as YFSETQ. CDR3 nucleotides: TGCGCCAGCGGCCCTGGGGGTAGGGGGAACAATGAGCAGTTCTTC. This codes for CASGPGGRGNNEQFF.